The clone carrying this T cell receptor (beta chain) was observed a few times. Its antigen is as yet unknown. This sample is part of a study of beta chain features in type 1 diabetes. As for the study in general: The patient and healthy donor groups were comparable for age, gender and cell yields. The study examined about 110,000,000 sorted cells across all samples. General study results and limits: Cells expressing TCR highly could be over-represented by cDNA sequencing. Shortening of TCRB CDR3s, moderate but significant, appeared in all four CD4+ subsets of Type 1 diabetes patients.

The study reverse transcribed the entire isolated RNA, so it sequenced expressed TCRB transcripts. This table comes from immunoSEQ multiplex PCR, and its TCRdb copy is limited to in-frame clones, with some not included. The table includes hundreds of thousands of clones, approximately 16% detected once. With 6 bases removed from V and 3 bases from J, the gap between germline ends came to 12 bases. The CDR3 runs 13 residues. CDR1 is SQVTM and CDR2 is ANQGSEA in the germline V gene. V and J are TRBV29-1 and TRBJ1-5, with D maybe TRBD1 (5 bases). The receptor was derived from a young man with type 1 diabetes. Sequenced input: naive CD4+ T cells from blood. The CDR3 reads CSVQGHLNQPQHF. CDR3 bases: TGCAGCGTGCAAGGACACCTCAATCAGCCCCAGCATTTT.